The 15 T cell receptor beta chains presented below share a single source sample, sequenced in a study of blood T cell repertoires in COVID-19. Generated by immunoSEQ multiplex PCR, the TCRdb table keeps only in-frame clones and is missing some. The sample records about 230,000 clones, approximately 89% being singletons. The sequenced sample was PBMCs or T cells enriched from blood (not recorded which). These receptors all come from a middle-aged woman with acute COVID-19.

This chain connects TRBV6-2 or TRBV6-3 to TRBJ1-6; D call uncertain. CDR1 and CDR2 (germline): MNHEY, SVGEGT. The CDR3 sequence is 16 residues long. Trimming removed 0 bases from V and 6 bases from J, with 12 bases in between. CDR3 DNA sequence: TGTGCCAGCAGTTACTCTCCCGCAGAAACTAATTCACCCCTCCACTTT. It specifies CASSYSPAETNSPLHF.

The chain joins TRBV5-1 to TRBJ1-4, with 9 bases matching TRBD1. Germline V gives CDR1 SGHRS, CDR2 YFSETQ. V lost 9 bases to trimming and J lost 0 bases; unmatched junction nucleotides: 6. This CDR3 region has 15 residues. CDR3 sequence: CATRTGEATNEKLFF. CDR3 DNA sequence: TGCGCCACACGGACAGGGGAGGCAACTAATGAAAAACTGTTTTTT. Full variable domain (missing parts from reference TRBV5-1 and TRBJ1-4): KAGVTQTPRYLIKTRGQQVTLSCSPISGHRSVSWYQQTPGQGLQFLFEYFSETQRNKGNFPGRFSGRQFSNSRSEMNVSTLELGDSALYLCATRTGEATNEKLFFGSGTQLSVL.

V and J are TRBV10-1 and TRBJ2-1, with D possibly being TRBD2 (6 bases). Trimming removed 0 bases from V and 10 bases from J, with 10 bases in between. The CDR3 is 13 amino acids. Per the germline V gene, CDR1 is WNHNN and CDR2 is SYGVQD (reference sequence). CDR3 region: CASSESGLPEQFF. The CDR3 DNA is TGCGCCAGCAGTGAGTCGGGACTTCCAGAGCAGTTCTTC.

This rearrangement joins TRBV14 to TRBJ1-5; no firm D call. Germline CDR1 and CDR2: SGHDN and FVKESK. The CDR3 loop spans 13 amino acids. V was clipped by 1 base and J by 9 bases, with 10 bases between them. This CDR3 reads CASSQVHPGPQHF. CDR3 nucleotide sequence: TGTGCCAGCAGCCAAGTACATCCAGGGCCCCAGCATTTT.

The CDR3 loop is CASSPFTGGQETQYF. Here the CDR3 DNA reads TGCGCCAGCAGTCCTTTTACAGGGGGCCAAGAGACCCAGTACTTC. The chain uses TRBV5-1 and TRBJ2-5, with 8 bases fitting TRBD1. This CDR3 has 15 amino acids. Germline V lookup: CDR1 SGHRS, CDR2 YFSETQ. V shed 5 bases and J 1 base; nucleotides not matched to a gene: 7.

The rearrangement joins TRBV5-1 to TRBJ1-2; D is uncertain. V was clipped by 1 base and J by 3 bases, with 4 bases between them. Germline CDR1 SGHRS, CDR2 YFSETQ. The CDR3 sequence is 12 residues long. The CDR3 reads CASSLPDYGYTF. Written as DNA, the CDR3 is TGCGCCAGCAGCTTGCCGGACTATGGCTACACCTTC.

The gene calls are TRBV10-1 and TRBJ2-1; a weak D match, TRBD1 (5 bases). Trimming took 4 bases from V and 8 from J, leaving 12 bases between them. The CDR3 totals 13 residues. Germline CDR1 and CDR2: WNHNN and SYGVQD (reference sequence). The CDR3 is CASSVGDPDEQFF. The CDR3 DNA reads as TGCGCCAGCAGTGTAGGGGATCCGGATGAGCAGTTCTTC.

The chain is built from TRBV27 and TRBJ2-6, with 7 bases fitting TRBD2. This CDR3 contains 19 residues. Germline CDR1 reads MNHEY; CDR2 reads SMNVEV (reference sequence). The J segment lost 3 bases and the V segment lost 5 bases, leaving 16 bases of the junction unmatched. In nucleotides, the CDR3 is TGTGCCAGCAGTGCCCTACTAGCGCCAGCTCGAGATGGGGCCAACGTCCTGACTTTC. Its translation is CASSALLAPARDGANVLTF.

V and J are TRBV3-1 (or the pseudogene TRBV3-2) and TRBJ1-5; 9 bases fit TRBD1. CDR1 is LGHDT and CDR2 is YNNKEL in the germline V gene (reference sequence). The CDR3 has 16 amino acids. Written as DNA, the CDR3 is TGTTGGCAGTCGGAACAGGGGGCCTATAGCAATCAGCCCCAGCATTTT. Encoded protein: CWQSEQGAYSNQPQHF.

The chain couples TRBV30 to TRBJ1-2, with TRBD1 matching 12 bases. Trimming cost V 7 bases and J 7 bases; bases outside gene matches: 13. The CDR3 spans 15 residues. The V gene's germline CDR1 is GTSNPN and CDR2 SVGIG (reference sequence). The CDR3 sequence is CAYGILRGQGAGYTF. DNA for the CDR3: TGTGCCTACGGTATACTAAGGGGACAGGGGGCTGGCTACACCTTC.

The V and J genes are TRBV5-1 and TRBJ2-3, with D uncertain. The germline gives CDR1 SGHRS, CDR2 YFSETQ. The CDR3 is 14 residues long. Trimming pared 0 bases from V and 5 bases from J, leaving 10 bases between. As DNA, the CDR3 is TGCGCCAGCAGCTTGGCTAGAGGCGGAGATACGCAGTATTTT. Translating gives CASSLARGGDTQYF.

Written as DNA, the CDR3 is TGCGCCAGCAGCTTGGACCCACTAGCGGGAGGCAACACCGGGGAGCTGTTTTTT. Protein: CASSLDPLAGGNTGELFF. The chain combines TRBV5-1 with TRBJ2-2; 12 bases are a match to TRBD2. The ends lost 0 bases at V and 2 bases at J; junction bases unmatched: 5. Germline values: CDR1 SGHRS, CDR2 YFSETQ. The CDR3 is 18 residues long. Variable domain in full (rest from reference TRBV5-1 and TRBJ2-2): KAGVTQTPRYLIKTRGQQVTLSCSPISGHRSVSWYQQTPGQGLQFLFEYFSETQRNKGNFPGRFSGRQFSNSRSEMNVSTLELGDSALYLCASSLDPLAGGNTGELFFGEGSRLTVL.

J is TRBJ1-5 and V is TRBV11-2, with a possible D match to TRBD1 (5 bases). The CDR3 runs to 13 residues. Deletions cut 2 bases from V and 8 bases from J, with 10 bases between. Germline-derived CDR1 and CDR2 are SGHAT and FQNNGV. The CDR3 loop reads CASSLWGLEPQHF. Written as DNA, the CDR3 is TGTGCCAGCAGCTTATGGGGCCTGGAGCCCCAGCATTTT.

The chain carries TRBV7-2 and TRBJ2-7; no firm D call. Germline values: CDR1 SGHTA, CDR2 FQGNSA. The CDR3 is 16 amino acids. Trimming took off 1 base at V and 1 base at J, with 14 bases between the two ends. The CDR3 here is CASSLGPGRSSYEQYF. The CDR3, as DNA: TGTGCCAGCAGCTTAGGTCCAGGCCGCTCATCCTACGAGCAGTACTTC. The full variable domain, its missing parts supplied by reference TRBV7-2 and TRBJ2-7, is GAGVSQSPSNKVTEKGKDVELRCDPISGHTALYWYRQSLGQGLEFLIYFQGNSAPDKSGLPSDRFSAERTGGSVSTLTIQRTQQEDSAVYLCASSLGPGRSSYEQYFGPGTRLTVT.

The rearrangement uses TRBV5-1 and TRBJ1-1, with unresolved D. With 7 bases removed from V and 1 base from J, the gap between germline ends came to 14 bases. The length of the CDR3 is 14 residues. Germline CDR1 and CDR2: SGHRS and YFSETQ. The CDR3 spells CASQKERWNTEAFF. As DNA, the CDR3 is TGCGCCAGCCAGAAGGAGCGGTGGAACACTGAAGCTTTCTTT.